This is a list of T cell receptor beta chains from one sample in a study of blood T cells in healthy people across ages. Each CDR3 protein is one row after TCRdb ran MiXCR on the 5' RACE reads. The sample lists over a million distinct CDR3 sequences, 35% to 45% occurring once. Sample: blood. Every receptor here comes from a woman aged 18 to 35 in good health. CDR3s include the opening cysteine and the closing phenylalanine or tryptophan. A D gene is named only where the DNA matches it firmly. Clone size, where shown, is once, few, many, or a class for clones that have expanded.

TRBV29-1	TRBJ2-5	TRBD2	few	CSVGGLAGVGETQYF	TGCAGCGTTGGGGGACTAGCGGGAGTCGGAGAGACCCAGTACTTC
TRBV12-3/TRBV12-4	TRBJ2-3	TRBD1	NA	CASSLTGTGLGDTQYF	TGTGCCAGCAGTCTTACGGGGACAGGGCTGGGAGATACGCAGTATTTT
TRBV27	TRBJ2-7	TRBD1	NA	CASSPRQGVAEQYF	TGTGCCAGCAGTCCCCGACAGGGGGTAGCCGAGCAGTACTTC
TRBV6-2/TRBV6-3	TRBJ2-7	TRBD1	NA	CASISDRGDIKQYF	TGTGCCAGCATTTCCGACAGGGGGGACATCAAGCAGTACTTC
TRBV25-1	TRBJ2-1	NA	NA	CASSSMVFGEQFF	TGTGCCAGCAGTTCCATGGTATTTGGTGAGCAGTTCTTC
TRBV7-2	TRBJ2-7	NA	few	CASTSTGYNEQYF	TGTGCCAGCACCAGTACAGGGTACAATGAGCAGTACTTC
TRBV12-3/TRBV12-4	TRBJ1-1	NA	NA	CASSPRGTNTEAFF	TGTGCCAGCAGTCCCCGGGGGACGAACACTGAAGCTTTCTTT
TRBV30	TRBJ2-1	NA	NA	CAWRTWRKYNEQFF	TGTGCCTGGAGGACCTGGCGGAAATACAATGAGCAGTTCTTC
TRBV6-5	TRBJ1-1	NA	NA	CASSYRMMNTEAFF	TGTGCCAGCAGTTACAGGATGATGAACACTGAAGCTTTCTTT
TRBV20-1	TRBJ2-7	TRBD2	NA	CSARVLAVSSYEQYF	TGCAGTGCTAGAGTACTAGCGGTGAGCTCCTACGAGCAGTACTTC
TRBV20-1	TRBJ2-5	TRBD2	NA	CSARDGLAGETQYF	TGCAGTGCTAGGGATGGACTAGCGGGGGAGACCCAGTACTTC
TRBV7-2	TRBJ2-7	NA	NA	CASSLDPLFYEQYF	TGTGCCAGCAGCTTAGACCCCCTGTTCTACGAGCAGTACTTC
TRBV6-5	TRBJ2-2	NA	NA	CASSYTQITGELFF	TGTGCCAGCAGTTACACGCAGATTACCGGGGAGCTGTTTTTT
TRBV5-1	TRBJ1-1	NA	NA	CASSVREGNRAFF	TGCGCCAGCAGCGTGAGAGAGGGGAATCGAGCTTTCTTT
TRBV7-2	TRBJ1-2	NA	NA	CASSLEARALYGCTF	TGTGCCAGCAGCTTAGAAGCCAGGGCCCTATATGGCTGCACCTTC
TRBV20-1	TRBJ1-1	TRBD1	few	CSARVGRGLNWNTEAFF	TGCAGTGCTAGAGTCGGCAGGGGGCTGAATTGGAACACTGAAGCTTTCTTT
TRBV6-5	TRBJ1-5	NA	NA	CASSLSSGAWQPQHF	TGTGCCAGCAGTTTGTCGTCGGGGGCCTGGCAGCCCCAGCATTTT
TRBV20-1	TRBJ2-5	NA	NA	CSAITLGQTTQETQYF	TGCAGTGCTATTACCTTGGGGCAAACAACCCAAGAGACCCAGTACTTC
TRBV11-3	TRBJ2-5	NA	NA	CASSSGWVNEQYF	TGTGCCAGCAGCTCCGGGTGGGTTAATGAGCAGTACTTC
TRBV7-2	TRBJ2-1	NA	few	CASSLENTGLIGEQFF	TGTGCCAGCAGCTTAGAAAACACAGGATTGATTGGTGAGCAGTTCTTC
TRBV11-2	TRBJ2-3	NA	few	CATTRTGTRDTQYF	TGTGCCACTACAAGGACAGGGACTAGAGATACGCAGTATTTT
TRBV29-1	TRBJ2-1	NA	NA	CSVEGGGASGTINEQFF	TGCAGCGTTGAAGGAGGGGGGGCCTCCGGGACCATCAATGAGCAGTTCTTC
TRBV27	TRBJ2-5	NA	NA	CASSLKGTQETQYF	TGTGCCAGCAGTTTAAAAGGGACCCAAGAGACCCAGTACTTC
TRBV7-2	TRBJ2-3	NA	few	CASSFRTKRDRDTQYF	TGTGCCAGCAGCTTTAGGACTAAGCGGGACAGAGATACGCAGTATTTT
TRBV7-2	TRBJ2-3	TRBD2	NA	CASSFQTSGGADTQYF	TGTGCCAGCAGCTTCCAGACTAGCGGGGGGGCGGATACGCAGTATTTT
TRBV28	TRBJ1-5	NA	NA	CASSSRGHRNQPQHF	TGTGCCAGCAGTTCCCGGGGACACCGCAATCAGCCCCAGCATTTT
TRBV3-1	TRBJ1-1	NA	few	CASSVQWNTEAFF	TGTGCCAGCAGCGTTCAGTGGAACACTGAAGCTTTCTTT
TRBV20-1	TRBJ2-3	NA	NA	CSATWGPSTDTQYF	TGCAGTGCTACCTGGGGGCCGAGCACAGATACGCAGTATTTT
TRBV9	TRBJ2-1	NA	NA	CTSSVVSLDEQFF	TGTACCAGCAGCGTAGTCTCTCTGGATGAGCAGTTCTTC
TRBV7-9	TRBJ2-7	TRBD2	few	CASSLASTSGSYEQYF	TGTGCCAGCAGCTTAGCCTCGACTAGCGGCTCCTACGAGCAGTACTTC
TRBV24-1	TRBJ2-3	TRBD2	few	CATSDPGTSGRTDTQYF	TGTGCCACCAGTGATCCCGGGACTAGCGGGAGAACTGATACGCAGTATTTT